One and the same sample provided the 22 T cell receptor beta chains below, sequenced in a study of shared T cell receptors in the human thymus. Produced via immunoSEQ multiplex PCR; TCRdb's table is partial and in-frame only. The profile shows about 660,000 clones, approximately 88% of them singletons. The data were also submitted as part of a second study, on human thymus T cells.

Sequencing was done on a sample of thymocytes. These receptors were taken from a boy under two years old with a congenital heart defect.

There are a few counts of this clone. The V and J genes are TRBV10-3 and TRBJ2-7; a weak D match, TRBD2 (6 bases). From germline, CDR1 is ENHRY and CDR2 SYGVKD. The germline V and J ends were trimmed by 8 bases and 1 base, with 9 bases remaining between them. This CDR3 has 12 residues. Here the CDR3 reads CAIGGLSYEQYF. The DNA of the CDR3 is TGTGCCATCGGGGGGTTATCCTACGAGCAGTACTTC.

A remark on this clone: Other DNA sequences in this sample translate to the same CDR3. This chain links TRBV27 with TRBJ2-7; 8 bases fit TRBD2. The CDR3 contains 14 residues. Looked up from germline, CDR1 is MNHEY and CDR2 is SMNVEV (reference sequence). The junction had 3 bases not matched to a gene; V was cut back by 2 bases and J by 3 bases. CDR3 sequence (DNA): TGTGCCAGCAGTTTAGGTCTAGCGGGCTACGAGCAGTACTTC. Translating it yields CASSLGLAGYEQYF.

The chain links TRBV27 to TRBJ2-7, with TRBD2 matching 8 bases. Germline V gene data show CDR1 as MNHEY and CDR2 as SMNVEV (reference sequence). The CDR3 totals 14 residues. V dropped 2 bases and J dropped 3; count of bases not matched to a gene: 3. The CDR3 DNA reads TGTGCCAGCAGTTTAGGAGCGGGAGTCTACGAGCAGTACTTC. Encoded protein: CASSLGAGVYEQYF.

The chain recombines TRBV6-6 with TRBJ1-2, with 9 bases identical to TRBD1. The V gene end was trimmed by 6 bases and the J gene end by 1 base; junction bases not matched to a gene: 9. The CDR3 spans 16 residues. CDR1 is MNHNY and CDR2 is SVGAGI in the germline V gene (reference sequence). In nucleotides, the CDR3 is TGTGCCAGCAGCGACGGGACAGGGAGGATTAACTATGGCTACACCTTC. Translation: CASSDGTGRINYGYTF.

This clone was detected only a few times. The CDR3 DNA reads as TGTGCCAGCAGTGATTGGCGAGGAGGGAACACCGGGGAGCTGTTTTTT. Amino acid sequence: CASSDWRGGNTGELFF. The chain uses TRBV2 and TRBJ2-2; the D gene is possibly TRBD2 (5 bases). Germline CDR1 and CDR2: SNHLY and FYNNEI. V lost 3 bases and J 1 base, leaving 12 bases between the germline ends. There are 16 residues in the CDR3.

V usage is TRBV6-5 and J usage is TRBJ1-1; D gene unclear. The CDR3 sequence is 13 residues long. Deletions cut 0 bases from V and 7 bases from J, with 9 bases between. CDR1 and CDR2 from the germline V gene are MNHEY and SVGAGI. CDR3 sequence (DNA): TGTGCCAGCAGTTACTCGGCTGGACTTGAAGCTTTCTTT. It specifies CASSYSAGLEAFF.

This clone was seen only a few times. This rearrangement joins TRBV7-3 to TRBJ1-2; 7 bases fit TRBD1. Losses at the gene ends were 4 bases for V and 8 bases for J; bases not matched to a gene: 7. Germline V gene data show CDR1 as SGHTA and CDR2 as FQGTGA. The CDR3 is 13 residues long. The CDR3 DNA reads TGTGCCAGCAGCTCGCACAGGGGTTTAGGCTACACCTTC. Protein: CASSSHRGLGYTF.

In the case of this clone: Because the CDR3's place on the DNA is in doubt, the DNA is left out and the CDR3 is given as listed by TCRdb. The chain is built from TRBV6-1 and TRBJ1-1; the listed D gene, TRBD1, was not tested against the DNA. The CDR3 comprises 11 residues, both ends counted. Germline assignment: CDR1 MNHNS and CDR2 SASEGT. The CDR3 sequence: CASSEVGVGNF.

This chain uses TRBV27 with TRBJ2-3, with a weak D call TRBD2 (5 bases). In germline, CDR1 is MNHEY, CDR2 SMNVEV (reference sequence). V lost 5 bases and J 2 bases, leaving 23 bases between the germline ends. The CDR3 length is 18 residues. The CDR3 sequence is CASSKTLGLKRDTDTQYF. CDR3 sequence (DNA): TGTGCCAGCAGTAAAACCCTTGGACTGAAGAGGGACACAGATACGCAGTATTTT.

The J gene is TRBJ2-1, the V gene TRBV7-9; 9 bases line up with TRBD2. The CDR3 has 17 residues. CDR1 SEHNR and CDR2 FQNEAQ come from the germline V gene (reference sequence). Trimming at V came to 4 bases and at J to 7 bases, leaving 14 bases not matched to a gene. The CDR3 here is CASSSAGGVAGENEQFF. Written as DNA, the CDR3 is TGTGCCAGCAGCTCGGCGGGCGGGGTAGCGGGAGAAAATGAGCAGTTCTTC.

This chain links TRBV5-8 with TRBJ2-7, with D tentatively TRBD2 (5 bases). This CDR3 region has 14 residues. V was clipped by 4 bases and J by 2 bases, with 13 bases between them. Germline V CDR1 and CDR2: SGHTS, YDEGEE. The CDR3 coding sequence is TGTGCCAGCAGCCTTGTCAGCGGAGCCTACGAGCAGTACTTC. This sequence encodes CASSLVSGAYEQYF.

V and J are TRBV7-8 and TRBJ2-7; D might be TRBD2 (5 bases). Trimming took off 5 bases at V and 5 bases at J, with 19 bases between the two ends. The length of the CDR3 is 15 residues. Germline lookup yields CDR1 SGHVS and CDR2 FQNEAQ. The CDR3 DNA follows: TGTGCCAGCAGCCCCAGGTTAGGGAGAATCCACGAGCAGTACTTC. Its protein is CASSPRLGRIHEQYF.

This clone was observed a single time. J is TRBJ2-1 and V is TRBV15, with 9 bases fitting TRBD2. V lost 2 bases to trimming and J lost 9 bases; unmatched junction nucleotides: 8. CDR1 and CDR2 from the germline V gene are LNHNV and YYDKDF (reference sequence). The CDR3 is 15 residues long. CDR3 nucleotides: TGTGCCACCAGCAGACCGTCTAGCGGGATTAGTGAGCAGTTCTTC. It specifies CATSRPSSGISEQFF.

CDR3 sequence (DNA): TGTGCCAGCAGTGGGACAGGGGGCGAGCAGTACTTC. Translated, it gives CASSGTGGEQYF. J is TRBJ2-7 and V is TRBV2; the match to TRBD1 covers 10 bases. This CDR3 is built from 12 residues. CDR1 and CDR2 from the germline V gene are SNHLY and FYNNEI. The V gene end was trimmed by 4 bases and the J gene end by 6 bases; junction bases not matched to a gene: 0.

About this clone: It is unclear where the CDR3 begins or ends on the DNA, so no DNA is shown, and the CDR3 is as TCRdb lists it. The V gene is TRBV25-1, the J gene TRBJ1-5; the table's D call of TRBD1 was not tested on the DNA. CDR1 is MGHDK, CDR2 SYGVNS, per germline. The CDR3 has 15 amino acids, counting both end residues. This CDR3 reads CASSEFGPGSQPQHF.

The gene calls are TRBV28 and TRBJ2-6; 8 nucleotides align to TRBD1. CDR1 and CDR2 from the germline V gene are MDHEN and SYDVKM. This CDR3 has 20 amino acids. Trimming removed 1 base from V and 4 bases from J; junction bases left unmatched: 15. CDR3 loop: CASSLFLDRDNSAGANVLTF. The DNA of the CDR3 is TGTGCCAGCAGTTTATTCCTGGACAGGGATAATTCGGCGGGGGCCAACGTCCTGACTTTC.

The rearrangement joins TRBV12-5 to TRBJ2-5, with 13 nucleotides matching TRBD2. The CDR3 is 17 amino acids. CDR1 is LGHNT and CDR2 is FRNRAP in the germline V gene. The junction had 8 bases not matched to a gene; V was cut back by 6 bases and J by 1 base. CDR3 nucleotides: TGTGCTAGTGGCCCACCGACTAGCGGGAGGTTCCAAGAGACCCAGTACTTC. Its translation: CASGPPTSGRFQETQYF.

This clone occurred once. The chain couples TRBV30 to TRBJ2-7; TRBD2 is a possible D gene (5 bases). This CDR3 comprises 15 residues. Germline assignment: CDR1 GTSNPN and CDR2 SVGIG (reference sequence). V gave up 3 bases and J gave up 4 bases, with 19 bases separating them. CDR3 amino acids: CAWRPLVGVKYEQYF. DNA of the CDR3: TGTGCCTGGAGGCCCCTGGTGGGAGTGAAGTACGAGCAGTACTTC.

The chain uses TRBV27 and TRBJ2-1; 8 positions agree with TRBD2. The germline V gene has CDR1 MNHEY and CDR2 SMNVEV (reference sequence). V shed 0 bases and J 6 bases; nucleotides not matched to a gene: 13. The CDR3 has 18 residues. The CDR3 is CASSLSMAGGGRRNEQFF. The CDR3 DNA follows: TGTGCCAGCAGTTTATCTATGGCCGGTGGCGGGAGGCGCAATGAGCAGTTCTTC.

The chain carries TRBV6-1 and TRBJ1-5; TRBD1 aligns across 8 bases. Germline CDR1 is MNHNS and CDR2 is SASEGT. The J segment lost 7 bases and the V segment lost 8 bases, leaving 10 bases of the junction unmatched. CDR3 length: 14 amino acids. CDR3: CASFYDRGGQPQHF. In DNA, the CDR3 is TGTGCCAGCTTTTATGACAGGGGAGGCCAGCCCCAGCATTTT.

This rearrangement joins TRBV6-1 to TRBJ2-1, with 9 bases aligning to TRBD2. V gave up 2 bases and J gave up 4 bases; unmatched junction bases: 9. This CDR3 spans 17 amino acids. CDR1 MNHNS and CDR2 SASEGT come from the germline V gene. The CDR3 bases are TGTGCCAGCAGTGAATATGGTAGCGGGAGTATTTACAATGAGCAGTTCTTC. Translating it yields CASSEYGSGSIYNEQFF.

The chain couples TRBV14 to TRBJ2-5; TRBD2 is a possible D gene (5 bases). Germline V gives CDR1 SGHDN, CDR2 FVKESK. The CDR3 covers 15 residues. V lost 1 base, J lost 2 bases, and 11 bases lay in between. CDR3 nucleotide sequence: TGTGCCAGCAGCCAAGGAGGGCAGGTACAAGAGACCCAGTACTTC. Its translation is CASSQGGQVQETQYF.